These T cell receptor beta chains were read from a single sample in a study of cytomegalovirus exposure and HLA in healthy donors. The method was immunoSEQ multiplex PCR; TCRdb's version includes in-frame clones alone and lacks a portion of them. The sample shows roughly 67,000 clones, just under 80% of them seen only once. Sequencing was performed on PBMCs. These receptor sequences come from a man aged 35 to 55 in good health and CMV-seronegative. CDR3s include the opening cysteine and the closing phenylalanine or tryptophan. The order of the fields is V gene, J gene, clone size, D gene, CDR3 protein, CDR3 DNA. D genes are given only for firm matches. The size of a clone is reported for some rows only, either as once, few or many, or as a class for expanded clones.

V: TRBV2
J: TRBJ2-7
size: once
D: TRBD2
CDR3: CASSREEGTYEQYF
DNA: TGTGCCAGCTCCCGGGAGGAAGGGACCTACGAGCAGTACTTC

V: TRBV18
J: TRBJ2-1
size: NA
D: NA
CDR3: CASPAGGWNEQFF
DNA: TGTGCCAGCCCCGCTGGGGGGTGGAATGAGCAGTTCTTC

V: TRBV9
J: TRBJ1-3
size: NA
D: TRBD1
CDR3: CASSSGQGENTIYF
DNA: TGTGCCAGCAGTTCGGGACAGGGGGAAAACACCATATATTTT

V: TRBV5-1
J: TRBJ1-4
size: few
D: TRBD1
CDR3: CASSDDRANEKLFF
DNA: TGCGCCAGCAGCGATGACAGGGCGAACGAAAAACTGTTTTTT

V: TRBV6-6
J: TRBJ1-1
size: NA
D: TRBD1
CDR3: CASSDREWGTEAFF
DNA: TGTGCCAGCAGCGACAGGGAGTGGGGGACTGAAGCTTTCTTT

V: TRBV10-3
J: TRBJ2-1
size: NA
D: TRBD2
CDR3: CAIRGTSGRASEQFF
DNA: TGTGCCATCAGAGGGACTAGCGGGAGGGCCAGTGAGCAGTTCTTC

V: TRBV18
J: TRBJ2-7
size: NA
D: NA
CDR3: CASSIQDTYEQYF
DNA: TGTGCCAGCTCAATACAGGACACCTACGAGCAGTACTTC

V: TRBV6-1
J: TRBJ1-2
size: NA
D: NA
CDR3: CASSYKSGSYGYTF
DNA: TGTGCCAGCAGTTATAAGTCGGGATCCTATGGCTACACCTTC

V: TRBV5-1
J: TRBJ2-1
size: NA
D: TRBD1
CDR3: CASSYDRGGNEQFF
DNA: TGCGCCAGCAGCTATGACAGGGGTGGCAATGAGCAGTTCTTC

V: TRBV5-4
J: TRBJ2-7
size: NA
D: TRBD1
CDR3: CASSNRDRPRYEQYF
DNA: TGTGCCAGCAGCAACCGGGACAGGCCTCGCTACGAGCAGTACTTC

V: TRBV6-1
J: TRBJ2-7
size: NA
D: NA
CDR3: CASSVLGLSYEQYF
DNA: TGTGCCAGCAGTGTCCTGGGACTTTCTTACGAGCAGTACTTC

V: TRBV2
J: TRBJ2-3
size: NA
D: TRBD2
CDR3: CATQTSGRTDTQYF
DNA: TGTGCCACCCAGACTAGCGGCCGCACAGATACGCAGTATTTT

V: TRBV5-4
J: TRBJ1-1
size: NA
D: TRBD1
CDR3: CASSRGGAGSGNTEAFF
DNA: TGTGCCAGCAGCCGAGGGGGCGCGGGCTCTGGGAACACTGAAGCTTTCTTT

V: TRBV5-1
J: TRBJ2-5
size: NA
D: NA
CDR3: CASSLTGTSQETQYF
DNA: TGCGCCAGCAGCTTGACAGGGACGAGTCAAGAGACCCAGTACTTC

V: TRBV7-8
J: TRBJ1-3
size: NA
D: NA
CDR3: CASSMISGGIYTIYF
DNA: TGTGCCAGCAGCATGATCTCCGGGGGTATCTACACCATATATTTT

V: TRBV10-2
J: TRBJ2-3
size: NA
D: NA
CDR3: CASSINGAPDTQYF
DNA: TGCGCCAGCTCTATTAACGGAGCCCCGGATACGCAGTATTTT

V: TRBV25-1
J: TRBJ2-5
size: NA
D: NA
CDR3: CASSPQETQYF
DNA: TGTGCCAGCAGTCCACAAGAGACCCAGTACTTC

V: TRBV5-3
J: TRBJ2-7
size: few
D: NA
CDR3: CARSLARQGEEQYF
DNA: TGTGCCAGAAGCTTGGCGCGTCAGGGCGAGGAGCAGTACTTC

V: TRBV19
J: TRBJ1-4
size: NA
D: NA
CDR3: CASTGTTNEKLFF
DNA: TGTGCCAGTACGGGAACAACTAATGAAAAACTGTTTTTT

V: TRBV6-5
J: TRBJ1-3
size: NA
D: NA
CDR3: CASSPGGNTIYF
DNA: TGTGCCAGCAGCCCAGGGGGAAACACCATATATTTT

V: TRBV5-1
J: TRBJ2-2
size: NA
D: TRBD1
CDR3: CASSLPTGVAGELFF
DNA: TGCGCCAGCAGCTTACCCACAGGGGTGGCCGGGGAGCTGTTTTTT

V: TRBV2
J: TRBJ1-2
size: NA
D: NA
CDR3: CASSEPGDYGYTF
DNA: TGTGCCAGCAGTGAGCCAGGCGACTATGGCTACACCTTC

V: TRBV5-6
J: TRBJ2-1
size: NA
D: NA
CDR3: CASYTQGGYNEQFF
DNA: TGTGCCAGCTATACACAGGGGGGGTACAATGAGCAGTTCTTC

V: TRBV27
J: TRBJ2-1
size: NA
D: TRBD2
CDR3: CASSPILAGPFREQFF
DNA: TGTGCCAGCAGCCCAATCCTAGCGGGCCCGTTCCGGGAGCAGTTCTTC

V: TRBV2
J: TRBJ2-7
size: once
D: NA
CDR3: CASSEIPGAMGEQYF
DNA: TGTGCCAGCAGTGAAATTCCAGGGGCGATGGGCGAGCAGTACTTC

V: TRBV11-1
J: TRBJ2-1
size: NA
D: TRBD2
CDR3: CASSARGNYNEQFF
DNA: TGTGCCAGCAGCGCGCGGGGGAACTACAATGAGCAGTTCTTC

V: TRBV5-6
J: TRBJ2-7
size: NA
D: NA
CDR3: CASSLGTRGNEQYF
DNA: TGTGCCAGCAGCCTCGGGACTCGAGGGAACGAGCAGTACTTC

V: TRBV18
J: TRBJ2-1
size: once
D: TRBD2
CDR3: CASSPPLAGAVEQFF
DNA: TGTGCCAGCTCACCGCCACTAGCGGGAGCCGTTGAGCAGTTCTTC

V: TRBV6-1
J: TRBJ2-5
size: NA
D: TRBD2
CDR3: CASSEALAGGQETQYF
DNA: TGTGCCAGCAGTGAAGCACTAGCGGGAGGCCAAGAGACCCAGTACTTC

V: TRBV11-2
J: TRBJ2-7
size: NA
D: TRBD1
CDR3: CASSQQGFSYEQYF
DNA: TGTGCCAGCAGCCAACAGGGGTTCTCCTACGAGCAGTACTTC

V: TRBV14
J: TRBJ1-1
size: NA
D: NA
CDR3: CASSQESRYRAFF
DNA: TGTGCCAGCAGCCAAGAGTCCCGATACAGGGCTTTCTTT

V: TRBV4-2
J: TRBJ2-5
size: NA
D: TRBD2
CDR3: CASSRSPSGKLWETQYF
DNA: TGTGCCAGCAGCCGCTCACCTAGCGGGAAACTTTGGGAGACCCAGTACTTC

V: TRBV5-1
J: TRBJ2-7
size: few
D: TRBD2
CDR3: CASSANGGSSSYEQYF
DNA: TGCGCCAGCAGCGCAAACGGGGGGAGTAGCTCCTACGAGCAGTACTTC

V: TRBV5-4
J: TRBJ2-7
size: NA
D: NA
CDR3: CASSLELRAYEQYF
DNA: TGTGCCAGCAGCTTGGAGTTGCGGGCCTACGAGCAGTACTTC

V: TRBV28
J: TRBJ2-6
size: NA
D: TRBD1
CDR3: CASSPLAVGGAGANVLTF
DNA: TGTGCCAGCAGTCCCCTCGCGGTAGGGGGCGCTGGGGCCAACGTCCTGACTTTC

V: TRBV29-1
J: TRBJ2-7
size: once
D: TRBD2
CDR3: CSVDSGAYEQYF
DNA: TGCAGCGTTGATAGCGGGGCCTACGAGCAGTACTTC

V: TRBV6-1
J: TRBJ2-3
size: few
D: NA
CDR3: CASGQPTDTQYF
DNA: TGTGCCAGCGGACAGCCGACAGATACGCAGTATTTT

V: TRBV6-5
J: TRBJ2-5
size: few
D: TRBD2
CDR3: CASSYSRTSSVTQYF
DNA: TGTGCCAGCAGTTACTCGAGGACTAGCTCGGTGACCCAGTACTTC